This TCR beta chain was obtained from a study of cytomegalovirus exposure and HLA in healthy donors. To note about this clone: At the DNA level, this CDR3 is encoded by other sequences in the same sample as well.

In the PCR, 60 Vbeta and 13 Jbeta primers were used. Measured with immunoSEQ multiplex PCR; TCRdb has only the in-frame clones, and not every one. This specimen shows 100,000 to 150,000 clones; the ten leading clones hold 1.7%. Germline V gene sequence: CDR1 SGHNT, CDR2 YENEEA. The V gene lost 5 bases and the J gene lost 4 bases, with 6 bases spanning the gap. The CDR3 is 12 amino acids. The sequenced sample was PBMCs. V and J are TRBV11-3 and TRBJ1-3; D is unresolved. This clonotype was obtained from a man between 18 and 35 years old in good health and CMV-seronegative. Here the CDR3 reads CASSRGGNTIYF. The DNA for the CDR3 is TGTGCCAGCAGCCGAGGAGGAAACACCATATATTTT. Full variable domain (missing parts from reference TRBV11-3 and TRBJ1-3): EAGVVQSPRYKIIEKKQPVAFWCNPISGHNTLYWYLQNLGQGPELLIRYENEEAVDDSQLPKDRFSAERLKGVDSTLKIQPAELGDSAVYLCASSRGGNTIYFGEGSWLTVV.